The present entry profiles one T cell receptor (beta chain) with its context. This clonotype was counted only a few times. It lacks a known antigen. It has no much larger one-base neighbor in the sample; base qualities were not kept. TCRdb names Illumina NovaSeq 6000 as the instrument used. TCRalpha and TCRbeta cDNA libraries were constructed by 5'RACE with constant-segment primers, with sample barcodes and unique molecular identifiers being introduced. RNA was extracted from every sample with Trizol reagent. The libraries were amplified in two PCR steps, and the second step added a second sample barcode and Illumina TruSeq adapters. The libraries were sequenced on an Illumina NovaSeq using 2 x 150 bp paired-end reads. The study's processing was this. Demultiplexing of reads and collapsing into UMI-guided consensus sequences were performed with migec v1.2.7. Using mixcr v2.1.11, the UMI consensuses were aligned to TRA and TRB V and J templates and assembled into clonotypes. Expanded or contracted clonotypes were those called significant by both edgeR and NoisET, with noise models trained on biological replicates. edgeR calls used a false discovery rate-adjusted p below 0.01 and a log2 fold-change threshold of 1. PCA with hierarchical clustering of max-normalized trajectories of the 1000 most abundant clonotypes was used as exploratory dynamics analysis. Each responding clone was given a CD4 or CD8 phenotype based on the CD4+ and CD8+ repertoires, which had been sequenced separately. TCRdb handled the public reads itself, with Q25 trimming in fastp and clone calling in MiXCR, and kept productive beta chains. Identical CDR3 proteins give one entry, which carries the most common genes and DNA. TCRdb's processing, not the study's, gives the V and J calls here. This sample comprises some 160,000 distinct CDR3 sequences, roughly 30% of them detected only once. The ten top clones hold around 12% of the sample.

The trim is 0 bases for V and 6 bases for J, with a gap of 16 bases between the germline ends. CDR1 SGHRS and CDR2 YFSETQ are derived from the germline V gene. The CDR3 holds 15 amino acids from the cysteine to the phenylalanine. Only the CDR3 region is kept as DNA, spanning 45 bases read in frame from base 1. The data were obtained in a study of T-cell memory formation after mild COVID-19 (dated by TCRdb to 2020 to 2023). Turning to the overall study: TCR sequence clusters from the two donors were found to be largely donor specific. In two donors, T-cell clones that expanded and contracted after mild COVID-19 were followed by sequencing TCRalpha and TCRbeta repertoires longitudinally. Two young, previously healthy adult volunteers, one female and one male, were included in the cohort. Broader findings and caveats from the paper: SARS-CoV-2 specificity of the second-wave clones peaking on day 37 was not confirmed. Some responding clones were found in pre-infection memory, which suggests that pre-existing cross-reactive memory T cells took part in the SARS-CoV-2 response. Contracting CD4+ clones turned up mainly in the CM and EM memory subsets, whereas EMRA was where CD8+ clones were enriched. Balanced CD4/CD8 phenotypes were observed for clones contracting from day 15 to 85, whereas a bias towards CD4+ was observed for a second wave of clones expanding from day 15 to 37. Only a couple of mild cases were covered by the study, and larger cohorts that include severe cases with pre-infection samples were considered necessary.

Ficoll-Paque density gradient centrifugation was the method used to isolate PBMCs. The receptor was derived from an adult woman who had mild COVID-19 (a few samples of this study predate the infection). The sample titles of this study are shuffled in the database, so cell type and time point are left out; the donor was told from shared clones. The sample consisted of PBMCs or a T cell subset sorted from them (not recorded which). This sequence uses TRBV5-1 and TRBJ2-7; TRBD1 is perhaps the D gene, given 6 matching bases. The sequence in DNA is TGCGCCAGCAGCTTGGCCGGAACAGGGCAGGGCGAGCAGTACTTC. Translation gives CASSLAGTGQGEQYF.